This T cell receptor (beta chain) originates from a study of vaccination and CD4 T cells after COVID-19. Whole-study context: Convalescent donors: six male, four female; seven Caucasian, two Asian, one multiracial, two Hispanic.

Germline lookup yields CDR1 LNHNV and CDR2 YYDKDF (reference sequence). The CDR3 has 16 amino acids. In regard to this clonotype: The antigen remains unidentified. One end of the junction varies from germline; a read error may be responsible.

Oncomine TCR Beta short-read sequencing was applied to DNA from cultured CD4+ T cells. Genomic DNA from cultured CD4+ T cells was extracted. TCRdb reanalysed the PCR reads using MiXCR and keeps one entry per CDR3 protein. This sample carries about 20,000 distinct CDR3 sequences, roughly 40% of them seen once, and the ten largest clones take approximately 17%. The treatment was: approximately nine-day PBMC culture with coronavirus spike peptide pools or control peptides (ViraFEST assay). Before TCRs were sequenced, ViraFEST expanded antigen-specific T cells with peptide pools. The authors swapped half the medium for fresh IL-2 medium on days 3 and 7.

The chain combines TRBV15 with TRBJ2-7; 12 bases map to TRBD1. The source is a human donor who received a COVID-19 vaccine. Sequenced here: CD4+ T cells from blood, cultured in vitro, sampled before SARS-CoV-2 vaccination. The CDR3 coding sequence is TGTGCCACCAGCCGTCGTGCTGGGACAGGGGGCTACGAGCGGTACTTC. Its protein product is CATSRRAGTGGYERYF.